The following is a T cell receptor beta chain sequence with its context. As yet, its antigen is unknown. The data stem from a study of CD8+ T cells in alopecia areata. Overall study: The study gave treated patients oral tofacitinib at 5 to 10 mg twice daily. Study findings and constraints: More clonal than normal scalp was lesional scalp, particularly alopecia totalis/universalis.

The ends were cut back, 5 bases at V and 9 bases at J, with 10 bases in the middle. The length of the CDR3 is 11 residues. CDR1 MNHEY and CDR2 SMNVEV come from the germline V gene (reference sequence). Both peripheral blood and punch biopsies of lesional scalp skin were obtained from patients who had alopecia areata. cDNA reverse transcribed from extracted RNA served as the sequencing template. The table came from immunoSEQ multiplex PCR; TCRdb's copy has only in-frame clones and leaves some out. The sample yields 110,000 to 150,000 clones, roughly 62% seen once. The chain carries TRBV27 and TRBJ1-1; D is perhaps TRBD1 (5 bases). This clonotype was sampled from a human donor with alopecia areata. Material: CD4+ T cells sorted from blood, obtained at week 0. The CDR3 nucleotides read TGTGCCAGCAGTGGGTGGGGCAAAGCTTTCTTT. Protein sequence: CASSGWGKAFF.